This T cell receptor beta chain came from a study of blood T cell repertoires in COVID-19. CDR1 and CDR2 from the germline V gene are MRHNA and SNTAGT. Germline trimming cut 4 bases from V and 5 bases from J; bases unmatched to any gene: 5. The CDR3 runs to 14 residues. Individuals drawn from under 30 US areas were about 18 to 100 years old. Cohort placement rested on clinical history that participants reported themselves. How the authors handled the data: Nucleated cell number was recorded as an estimate derived from reference gene primer amplification. The data were produced by immunoSEQ multiplex PCR, yet TCRdb's version contains in-frame clones alone and is incomplete. Clonal size and the V and J genes are those of that table, whereas D and trimming came from the DNA. The sample lists 120,000 to 150,000 clones; 85% were seen once.

Sequenced sample: PBMCs or T cells enriched from blood (not recorded which). The chain links TRBV6-4 to TRBJ2-1; 7 positions agree with TRBD2. The receptor's source is a woman in her thirties or forties who had recovered from COVID-19. CDR3 sequence reads: CASSVGGWDNEQFF. CDR3 DNA: TGTGCCAGCAGTGTGGGGGGGTGGGACAATGAGCAGTTCTTC.